This T cell receptor (beta chain) was documented in a study of T cell repertoires in cytomegalovirus infection (dated by TCRdb to between 2018 and 2020). Looking at the study overall: Recently identified HLA-C-restricted CMV epitopes, whose presentation resists viral immunomodulation, were targeted by peptide stimulations together with well-studied HLA-B-restricted epitopes. Donor HLA type was relevant to the analysis, as public TCR beta signatures indicated carriage of CMV infection together with the matching HLA type.

This clonotype appeared a few times. No cognate antigen has been identified for it. One base away there is no much larger clone; base qualities are not given. Per the publication, the treatment or condition label means: in vitro stimulation with specific CMV peptide epitopes to enrich CMV-specific T cells. Sequencing was carried out with an Illumina HiSeq 1500. The raw public data were reprocessed by TCRdb itself: fastp quality trimming at Q25, MiXCR clonotype calling, in-frame beta chains only. All rows with the same CDR3 protein become a single entry with the most common DNA and genes. The sample yields roughly 990,000 distinct CDR3 sequences; around 31% were counted once. The ten largest clones add up to 11% to 15% of the sample. The CDR3 goes from the cysteine to the phenylalanine over 18 residues. The only DNA kept is the CDR3, 54 bases in frame from the first base. The germline V gene specifies SGHVS as CDR1 and FNYEAQ as CDR2. Compared with germline, V lacks 1 base and J lacks 1 base; bases without a gene match: 1.

General study outcomes and caveats: The ex vivo response was dominated by HLA-C-restricted CMV-specific TCR beta clonotypes, which also provided the single most frequent clonotype in two of eight donors. In both this cohort and an independent cohort of approximately 350 donors, the cumulative frequency of public TCR beta family members distinguished carriers of CMV infection plus the relevant HLA type.

The sequence joins TRBV7-6 to TRBJ2-6; 13 bases in between match TRBD2. This receptor was taken from a human donor in good health (CMV status not recorded). Some clones in this sample may be carry-over from other donors' samples. The sample was cultured CD8+ T cells from PBMCs, taken from culture after CMV antigen stimulation. The bases are TGTGCCAGCAGCTTAGGACTAGCGGGGGGATCTGGGGCCAACGTCCTGACTTTC. The resulting protein is CASSLGLAGGSGANVLTF.